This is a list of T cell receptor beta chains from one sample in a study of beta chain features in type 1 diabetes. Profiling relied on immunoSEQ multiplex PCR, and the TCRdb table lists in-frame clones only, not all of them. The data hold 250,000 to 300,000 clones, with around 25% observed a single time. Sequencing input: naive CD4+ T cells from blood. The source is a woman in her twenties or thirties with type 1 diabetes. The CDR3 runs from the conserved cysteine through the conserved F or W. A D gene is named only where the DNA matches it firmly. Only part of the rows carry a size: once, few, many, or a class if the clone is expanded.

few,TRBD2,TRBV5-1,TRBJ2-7,TGCGCCAGCAGCTTGACCCAGACTAGCGGCCCCTACGAGCAGTACTTC,CASSLTQTSGPYEQYF
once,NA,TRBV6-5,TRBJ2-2,TGTGCCAGCAGCCGGACAGCCGCGAACACCGGGGAGCTGTTTTTT,CASSRTAANTGELFF
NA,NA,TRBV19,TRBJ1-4,TGTGCCAGTAGTATGGGCCTGTCTAATGAAAAACTGTTTTTT,CASSMGLSNEKLFF
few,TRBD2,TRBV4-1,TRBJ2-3,TGTGCCAGCAGCCAAGGACTAGCGGGAGAGGTAGATACGCAGTATTTT,CASSQGLAGEVDTQYF
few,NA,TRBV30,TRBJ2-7,TGTGCCTGGTCCGGCTCCTACGAGCAGTACTTC,CAWSGSYEQYF
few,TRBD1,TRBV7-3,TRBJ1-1,TGTGCCAGCAGATTACAGGGGGACACTGAAGCTTTCTTT,CASRLQGDTEAFF
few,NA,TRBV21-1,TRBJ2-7,TGTGCCAGCAGCAAAGGGGCAGGTCTACGCTACGAGCAGTACTTC,CASSKGAGLRYEQYF
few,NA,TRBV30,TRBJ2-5,TGTGCCTCTCAGTTGGGGGCAGGAAGAGAGACCCAGTACTTC,CASQLGAGRETQYF
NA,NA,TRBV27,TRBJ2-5,TGTGCCAGCAGTCACAGGAGACCCGAGGAGACCCAGTACTTC,CASSHRRPEETQYF
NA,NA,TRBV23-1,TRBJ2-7,TGCGCCAGTACCGGACATAGGAGCTCCTACGAGCAGTACTTC,CASTGHRSSYEQYF
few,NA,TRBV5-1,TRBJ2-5,TGCGCCAGCAGCCCCCCCGGGAGAGAGACCCAGTACTTC,CASSPPGRETQYF
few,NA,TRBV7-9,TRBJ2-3,TGTGCCAGCAGCTTAGGTGACTATGATACGCAGTATTTT,CASSLGDYDTQYF
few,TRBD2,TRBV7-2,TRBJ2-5,TGTGCCAGCAGCTTATTGGCGGGAGCGCGGAGGGGTGAGACCCAGTACTTC,CASSLLAGARRGETQYF
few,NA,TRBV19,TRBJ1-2,TGTGCCAGTAGTATCATCAACAGGGAAGAGATTCACGGCTACACCTTC,CASSIINREEIHGYTF
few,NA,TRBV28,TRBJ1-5,TGTGCCAGCAGAAGAACTCAAAATCAGCCCCAGCATTTT,CASRRTQNQPQHF
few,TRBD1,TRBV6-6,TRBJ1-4,TGTGCCAGCAGACCACCGGGACAGGGCTCTGAAAAACTGTTTTTT,CASRPPGQGSEKLFF
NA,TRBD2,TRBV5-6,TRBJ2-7,TGTGCCAGCAGCAAAGGACTAGCGGGGCCCTACGAGCAGTACTTC,CASSKGLAGPYEQYF
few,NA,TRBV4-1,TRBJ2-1,TGCGCCAGCAGCCAAAGCGGAGCCCCCTCCTACAATGAGCAGTTCTTC,CASSQSGAPSYNEQFF
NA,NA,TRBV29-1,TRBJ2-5,TGCAGCGCGTCGGGACAACAAGAGACCCAGTACTTC,CSASGQQETQYF
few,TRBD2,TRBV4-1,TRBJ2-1,TGCGCCAGCAGCCCACCACCCTCTAGCGGGAGGGCCGATGAGCAGTTCTTC,CASSPPPSSGRADEQFF
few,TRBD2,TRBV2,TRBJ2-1,TGTGCCAGCAGCCCCCCGGGGGGAAGCTCCTACAATGAGCAGTTCTTC,CASSPPGGSSYNEQFF
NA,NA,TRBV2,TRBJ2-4,TGTGCCAGCAGAACAGGGTCGGGCATTCAGTACTTC,CASRTGSGIQYF
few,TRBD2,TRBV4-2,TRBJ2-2,TGTGCCAGCAGCCAAGTCGGCCTAGCGGGAGGTATCACCGGGGAGCTGTTTTTT,CASSQVGLAGGITGELFF
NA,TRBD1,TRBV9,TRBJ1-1,TGTGCCAGCAGCGCTCAGGGACAGGTGAACACTGAAGCTTTCTTT,CASSAQGQVNTEAFF
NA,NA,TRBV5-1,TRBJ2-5,TGCGCCAGCAGCACTTTGGACGGACTACAAGAGACCCAGTACTTC,CASSTLDGLQETQYF
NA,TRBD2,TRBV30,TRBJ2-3,TGTGCCTGGACCTCTACTAGCGGCGGCACAGATACGCAGTATTTT,CAWTSTSGGTDTQYF
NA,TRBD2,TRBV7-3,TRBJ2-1,TGTGCCAGCAGCCCCCGACTAGCGGGAGCCAATGAGCAGTTCTTC,CASSPRLAGANEQFF
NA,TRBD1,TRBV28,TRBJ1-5,TGTGCCAGCAGTCTGGGACAGGGGGGGCAGCCCCAGCATTTT,CASSLGQGGQPQHF
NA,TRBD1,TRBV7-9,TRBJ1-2,TGTGCCAGCAGCTTTGACAGGGGGGTCTATGGCTACACCTTC,CASSFDRGVYGYTF
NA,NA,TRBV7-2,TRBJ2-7,TGTGCCAGCAGCTTTGGGTGGGCCGGACTCTACGAGCAGTACTTC,CASSFGWAGLYEQYF
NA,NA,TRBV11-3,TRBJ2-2,TGTGCCAGCAGCGCCAGGACAGTGAACACCGGGGAGCTGTTTTTT,CASSARTVNTGELFF
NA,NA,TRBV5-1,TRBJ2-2,TGCGCCAGCAGCTCTACGGGAAGCACCGGGGAGCTGTTTTTT,CASSSTGSTGELFF
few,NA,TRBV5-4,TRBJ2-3,TGTGCCAGCAGCCCGAGCACAGATACGCAGTATTTT,CASSPSTDTQYF
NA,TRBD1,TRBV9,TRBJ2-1,TGTGCCAGCAGCGGATGGGACAGGGGGTTTCTGAATGAGCAGTTCTTC,CASSGWDRGFLNEQFF
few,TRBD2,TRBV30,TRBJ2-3,TGTGCCTGTGGGACTAGCGGGAGGGCGACGCAGTATTTT,CACGTSGRATQYF
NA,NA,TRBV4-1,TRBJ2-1,TGCGCCAGCAGCCAGGCCCTAGCCGTTGGGCAGTTCTTC,CASSQALAVGQFF
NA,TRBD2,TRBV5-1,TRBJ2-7,TGCGCCAGCAGCTTGGGCGGGAGGGTCAACGAGCAGTACTTC,CASSLGGRVNEQYF
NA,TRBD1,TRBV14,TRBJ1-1,TGTGCCAGCAGCCAAAACAGGGGAGGACTCACTGAAGCTTTCTTT,CASSQNRGGLTEAFF